This is a list of T cell receptor beta chains from one sample in a study of shared clonotypes between healthy human individuals. Sequencing was performed with immunoSEQ multiplex PCR; in TCRdb, only in-frame clones are kept and a portion is missing. The table lists hundreds of thousands of clones, about 95% of them singletons. The sample comprised naive CD8+ T cells sorted from blood. Receptor source: a woman aged 25 to 39 in good health. The CDR3 runs from the conserved cysteine through the conserved F or W. D genes are given only for firm matches. The size entry is marked missing in some rows and otherwise reads once, few, many or a size class.

D gene: TRBD1; clone size: .; V gene: TRBV6-1; J gene: TRBJ1-5; CDR3 protein: CASSEALRGLSNQPQHF; CDR3 DNA: TGTGCCAGCAGTGAAGCGCTCAGGGGGTTGAGCAATCAGCCCCAGCATTTT
D gene: .; clone size: .; V gene: TRBV28; J gene: TRBJ2-1; CDR3 protein: CASTAGQSYNEQFF; CDR3 DNA: TGTGCCAGTACCGCGGGGCAATCCTACAATGAGCAGTTCTTC
D gene: .; clone size: .; V gene: TRBV20-1; J gene: TRBJ1-1; CDR3 protein: CSATSGPEAFF; CDR3 DNA: TGCAGTGCCACGTCAGGTCCTGAAGCTTTCTTT
D gene: TRBD1; clone size: .; V gene: TRBV27; J gene: TRBJ1-2; CDR3 protein: CASSGGQGYGYTF; CDR3 DNA: TGTGCCAGCAGTGGTGGACAGGGTTATGGCTACACCTTC
D gene: TRBD1; clone size: .; V gene: TRBV25-1; J gene: TRBJ2-6; CDR3 protein: CASSAYRGSSGANVLTF; CDR3 DNA: TGTGCCAGCAGTGCATACAGGGGGAGCTCTGGGGCCAACGTCCTGACTTTC
D gene: TRBD2; clone size: .; V gene: TRBV7-7; J gene: TRBJ2-1; CDR3 protein: CASSPHPYLLAEYNEQFF; CDR3 DNA: TGTGCCAGCAGCCCTCACCCCTACTTGCTAGCGGAGTACAATGAGCAGTTCTTC
D gene: .; clone size: .; V gene: TRBV5-1; J gene: TRBJ2-7; CDR3 protein: CASSRPPPGEQYF; CDR3 DNA: TGCGCCAGCAGCCGACCCCCTCCTGGAGAGCAGTACTTC
D gene: .; clone size: .; V gene: TRBV19; J gene: TRBJ2-1; CDR3 protein: CASSIEVRRAEQFF; CDR3 DNA: TGTGCCAGTAGTATAGAAGTAAGGCGTGCCGAGCAGTTCTTC
D gene: .; clone size: .; V gene: TRBV7-8; J gene: TRBJ1-3; CDR3 protein: CASRSGNTIYF; CDR3 DNA: TGTGCCAGCCGTTCCGGAAACACCATATATTTT
D gene: .; clone size: .; V gene: TRBV28; J gene: TRBJ1-1; CDR3 protein: CASSSVENTEAFF; CDR3 DNA: TGTGCCAGCAGTTCCGTGGAGAACACTGAAGCTTTCTTT
D gene: TRBD1; clone size: once; V gene: TRBV7-8; J gene: TRBJ1-3; CDR3 protein: CASSQQGASSWNTIYF; CDR3 DNA: TGTGCCAGCAGCCAACAGGGGGCGAGTAGTTGGAACACCATATATTTT
D gene: TRBD2; clone size: .; V gene: TRBV7-9; J gene: TRBJ2-7; CDR3 protein: CASRATSGINEQYF; CDR3 DNA: TGTGCCAGCAGGGCCACTAGCGGGATAAACGAGCAGTACTTC
D gene: .; clone size: .; V gene: TRBV5-4; J gene: TRBJ2-7; CDR3 protein: CASSLGGEQYF; CDR3 DNA: TGTGCCAGCAGCTTGGGCGGGGAGCAGTACTTC
D gene: TRBD1; clone size: .; V gene: TRBV15; J gene: TRBJ1-2; CDR3 protein: CATSSFGTGGESMDGYTF; CDR3 DNA: TGTGCCACCAGCAGCTTCGGGACAGGGGGCGAATCTATGGATGGCTACACCTTC
D gene: .; clone size: .; V gene: TRBV5-6; J gene: TRBJ2-5; CDR3 protein: CASSFLDGRQETQYF; CDR3 DNA: TGTGCCAGCAGCTTCCTGGACGGAAGGCAAGAGACCCAGTACTTC
D gene: .; clone size: few; V gene: TRBV9; J gene: TRBJ1-2; CDR3 protein: CASSARGSGYTF; CDR3 DNA: TGTGCCAGCAGCGCCAGGGGTAGCGGCTACACCTTC
D gene: .; clone size: .; V gene: TRBV27; J gene: TRBJ1-5; CDR3 protein: CASSSGVINQPQHF; CDR3 DNA: TGTGCCAGCAGCTCAGGGGTAATCAATCAGCCCCAGCATTTT
D gene: .; clone size: .; V gene: TRBV11-2; J gene: TRBJ2-2; CDR3 protein: CASSTSSNTGELFF; CDR3 DNA: TGTGCCAGCAGCACGAGTTCGAACACCGGGGAGCTGTTTTTT
D gene: .; clone size: .; V gene: TRBV11-2; J gene: TRBJ1-2; CDR3 protein: CASSLNNRLSNYGYTF; CDR3 DNA: TGTGCCAGCAGCTTAAACAACAGGCTATCTAACTATGGCTACACCTTC
D gene: .; clone size: .; V gene: TRBV9; J gene: TRBJ2-3; CDR3 protein: CASSVALVKDTQYF; CDR3 DNA: TGTGCCAGCAGCGTAGCACTCGTAAAAGATACGCAGTATTTT
D gene: .; clone size: .; V gene: TRBV28; J gene: TRBJ1-3; CDR3 protein: CASKPTEAVSGNTIYF; CDR3 DNA: TGTGCCAGCAAGCCCACAGAGGCTGTCTCTGGAAACACCATATATTTT
D gene: .; clone size: .; V gene: TRBV28; J gene: TRBJ2-5; CDR3 protein: CASSSWGRIQETQYF; CDR3 DNA: TGTGCCAGCAGCTCCTGGGGACGAATCCAAGAGACCCAGTACTTC
D gene: .; clone size: .; V gene: TRBV29-1; J gene: TRBJ1-1; CDR3 protein: CSVVGQNTEAFF; CDR3 DNA: TGCAGCGTTGTTGGACAAAACACTGAAGCTTTCTTT
D gene: .; clone size: once; V gene: TRBV27; J gene: TRBJ2-7; CDR3 protein: CASSPGSSYEQYF; CDR3 DNA: TGTGCCAGCAGTCCAGGGAGCTCCTACGAGCAGTACTTC
D gene: .; clone size: .; V gene: TRBV10-3; J gene: TRBJ2-3; CDR3 protein: CAISESTTRADTQYF; CDR3 DNA: TGTGCCATCAGTGAGTCAACCACCCGGGCAGATACGCAGTATTTT
D gene: TRBD2; clone size: .; V gene: TRBV2; J gene: TRBJ2-1; CDR3 protein: CASSEAEFTSVYNEQFF; CDR3 DNA: TGTGCCAGCAGTGAAGCTGAATTCACTAGCGTTTACAATGAGCAGTTCTTC
D gene: .; clone size: .; V gene: TRBV4-1; J gene: TRBJ1-6; CDR3 protein: CASSQQGDSPLHF; CDR3 DNA: TGCGCCAGCAGCCAACAGGGAGATTCACCCCTCCACTTT
D gene: TRBD2; clone size: .; V gene: TRBV27; J gene: TRBJ2-2; CDR3 protein: CASSFSAGAVGELFF; CDR3 DNA: TGTGCCAGCAGTTTTTCAGCGGGAGCCGTCGGGGAGCTGTTTTTT
D gene: .; clone size: .; V gene: TRBV28; J gene: TRBJ1-5; CDR3 protein: CASKREGDSNQPQHF; CDR3 DNA: TGTGCCAGCAAACGCGAGGGAGATAGCAATCAGCCCCAGCATTTT
D gene: .; clone size: .; V gene: TRBV27; J gene: TRBJ1-5; CDR3 protein: CASSLSLGSNQPQHF; CDR3 DNA: TGTGCCAGCAGTTTATCTTTGGGGAGCAATCAGCCCCAGCATTTT
D gene: TRBD2; clone size: once; V gene: TRBV28; J gene: TRBJ2-5; CDR3 protein: CASSLYETSGRETQYF; CDR3 DNA: TGTGCCAGCAGTTTATATGAGACTAGCGGGAGAGAGACCCAGTACTTC
D gene: .; clone size: .; V gene: TRBV7-9; J gene: TRBJ2-3; CDR3 protein: CASSYWTATDTQYF; CDR3 DNA: TGTGCCAGCAGCTACTGGACAGCCACAGATACGCAGTATTTT
D gene: TRBD2; clone size: .; V gene: TRBV5-4; J gene: TRBJ2-7; CDR3 protein: CASSGLAGDYEQYF; CDR3 DNA: TGTGCCAGCAGCGGACTAGCGGGGGATTACGAGCAGTACTTC
D gene: TRBD2; clone size: .; V gene: TRBV19; J gene: TRBJ2-1; CDR3 protein: CASSIVTSGINEQFF; CDR3 DNA: TGTGCCAGTAGTATTGTAACTAGCGGGATTAATGAGCAGTTCTTC
D gene: TRBD1; clone size: .; V gene: TRBV7-6; J gene: TRBJ2-7; CDR3 protein: CASSIGQGGHYEQYF; CDR3 DNA: TGTGCCAGCAGCATCGGACAGGGGGGCCACTACGAGCAGTACTTC
D gene: .; clone size: .; V gene: TRBV7-8; J gene: TRBJ2-3; CDR3 protein: CASSPLGSSASTDTQYF; CDR3 DNA: TGTGCCAGCAGCCCCTTGGGTTCGTCTGCCTCCACAGATACGCAGTATTTT
D gene: TRBD1; clone size: .; V gene: TRBV28; J gene: TRBJ2-6; CDR3 protein: CASGQGAYGANVLTF; CDR3 DNA: TGTGCCAGCGGGCAGGGGGCGTACGGGGCCAACGTCCTGACTTTC